A selection of T cell receptor beta chains follows, all from one sample in a study of vaccination and CD4 T cells after COVID-19. Their antigen targets remain unknown. TCRdb passed the PCR reads through MiXCR, listing each CDR3 protein once. Of about 18,000 distinct CDR3 sequences listed, 50% are singletons. Sequences were obtained from CD4+ T cells from blood, cultured in vitro. These receptors were collected from a human donor who had recovered from COVID-19. CDR3s include the opening cysteine and the closing phenylalanine or tryptophan. The D gene is left open where the match is weak. Not every row has a clone size; where given, it reads once, few, many or a size class.

size: few
D: -
J: TRBJ1-1
V: TRBV10-2
DNA: TGCGCCAGCAACGGGGCGTTGAACACTGAAGCTTTCTTT
CDR3: CASNGALNTEAFF

size: -
D: -
J: TRBJ1-5
V: TRBV12-3/TRBV12-4
DNA: TGTGCCAGCAGTTTAATTGCCGGGGTGATTAGCAATCAGCCCCAGCATTTT
CDR3: CASSLIAGVISNQPQHF

size: -
D: TRBD1
J: TRBJ1-2
V: TRBV28
DNA: TGTGCCAGCAGTGAGGGACAGGTTGACTATGGCTACACCTTC
CDR3: CASSEGQVDYGYTF

size: -
D: -
J: TRBJ2-3
V: TRBV20-1
DNA: TGCAGTGCCCGCCCCCCCGCTACTAGCACAGATACGCAGTATTTT
CDR3: CSARPPATSTDTQYF

size: -
D: -
J: TRBJ2-7
V: TRBV19
DNA: TGTGCCAGTAGTATAGGACAAGCTGTAACCTACGAGCAGTACTTC
CDR3: CASSIGQAVTYEQYF

size: -
D: -
J: TRBJ1-2
V: TRBV29-1
DNA: TGCAGTGACACCAGGGAGGGGAACTATGGCTACACCTTC
CDR3: CSDTREGNYGYTF

size: -
D: TRBD1
J: TRBJ1-4
V: TRBV5-1
DNA: TGCGCCAGCAGATATGGACAGGGTGAAAAACTGTTTTTT
CDR3: CASRYGQGEKLFF

size: few
D: -
J: TRBJ1-1
V: TRBV11-1
DNA: TGTGCCAGCAGCTTAGCGCGAGCAGTCACTGAAGCTTTCTTT
CDR3: CASSLARAVTEAFF

size: -
D: TRBD1
J: TRBJ1-1
V: TRBV5-1
DNA: TGCGCCAGCAGCTTGGAGGGACAGGGAACCACTGAAGCTTTCTTT
CDR3: CASSLEGQGTTEAFF

size: -
D: -
J: TRBJ2-5
V: TRBV2
DNA: TGTGCCAGCAGTGGAGAGACCCAGTACTTC
CDR3: CASSGETQYF

size: -
D: TRBD2
J: TRBJ2-2
V: TRBV5-4
DNA: TGTGCCAGCAGCCCAGGGACTAGCGGGAGGGTAGGGGAGCTGTTTTTT
CDR3: CASSPGTSGRVGELFF

size: few
D: TRBD1
J: TRBJ1-5
V: TRBV5-1
DNA: TGCGCCAGCAGCGACGGACAGGGAATGGGTCAGCCCCAGCATTTT
CDR3: CASSDGQGMGQPQHF

size: -
D: -
J: TRBJ2-4
V: TRBV25-1
DNA: TGTGCCAGCAGTGACCCAGGACTAGCCAAAAACATTCAGTACTTC
CDR3: CASSDPGLAKNIQYF

size: -
D: -
J: TRBJ1-1
V: TRBV20-1
DNA: TGCAGTGCTAGAGATCCGGGGGAGGGTATGAAAGCTTTCTTT
CDR3: CSARDPGEGMKAFF

size: -
D: -
J: TRBJ1-5
V: TRBV19
DNA: TGTGCCAGTAGTAGAGGACGGGATAGCAATCAGCCCCAGCATTTT
CDR3: CASSRGRDSNQPQHF

size: -
D: -
J: TRBJ1-1
V: TRBV2
DNA: TGTGCCAGCAGTGAAAACACACTGAACACTGAAGCTTTCTTT
CDR3: CASSENTLNTEAFF

size: -
D: -
J: TRBJ1-2
V: TRBV6-5
DNA: TGTGCCAGCAGTTACTCGGGCGGGACCTATGGCTACACCTTC
CDR3: CASSYSGGTYGYTF

size: -
D: -
J: TRBJ1-1
V: TRBV11-2
DNA: TGTGCCAGCAGCTTACTGATTATCACTGAAGCTTTCTTT
CDR3: CASSLLIITEAFF

size: -
D: TRBD1
J: TRBJ2-7
V: TRBV20-1
DNA: TGCAGTGCACAGAAGGACAGGTCCTACGAGCAGTACTTC
CDR3: CSAQKDRSYEQYF

size: few
D: TRBD2
J: TRBJ2-3
V: TRBV20-1
DNA: TGCAGTGCGTCCTTGGCGGGAGACGACACAGATACGCAGTATTTT
CDR3: CSASLAGDDTDTQYF

size: few
D: TRBD1
J: TRBJ1-5
V: TRBV20-1
DNA: TGCAGTGCTACCCCCTGGGACAGGGGTGGACAGCCCCAGCATTTT
CDR3: CSATPWDRGGQPQHF

size: -
D: TRBD1
J: TRBJ2-1
V: TRBV20-1
DNA: TGCAGTGAGACCGGGACAGGCCTCAATGAGCAGTTCTTC
CDR3: CSETGTGLNEQFF

size: once
D: TRBD2
J: TRBJ2-7
V: TRBV2
DNA: TGTGCCAGCAGTGCCTTTACTAGCGGGAGGGTCTCCTACGAGCAGTACTTC
CDR3: CASSAFTSGRVSYEQYF

size: medium-sized
D: TRBD1
J: TRBJ1-2
V: TRBV12-3/TRBV12-4
DNA: TGTGCCAGCAGAAGACAGGGGGCGAACTATGGCTACACCTTC
CDR3: CASRRQGANYGYTF

size: few
D: -
J: TRBJ1-6
V: TRBV28
DNA: TGTGCCAGCGGGAGGGGGACAAGCTCCTATAATTCACCCCTCCACTTT
CDR3: CASGRGTSSYNSPLHF

size: -
D: -
J: TRBJ2-3
V: TRBV9
DNA: TGTGCCAGCAGCGTTTTCCTCACAGATACGCAGTATTTT
CDR3: CASSVFLTDTQYF

size: few
D: -
J: TRBJ1-2
V: TRBV10-3
DNA: TGTGCCAGCACGTCGCCCGGGGGGGCCACGGGTGGCTACACCTTC
CDR3: CASTSPGGATGGYTF

size: once
D: -
J: TRBJ1-4
V: TRBV6-5
DNA: TGTGCCAGCAGTTATGGGCCTCCCGCTAATGAAAAACTGTTTTTT
CDR3: CASSYGPPANEKLFF

size: -
D: -
J: TRBJ2-5
V: TRBV30
DNA: TGTGCCTGGAGTCCTCAGGAGACCCAGTACTTC
CDR3: CAWSPQETQYF

size: -
D: -
J: TRBJ1-1
V: TRBV14
DNA: TGTGCCAGCAGTCGTCAACGGGGGGCAGAAGCTTTCTTT
CDR3: CASSRQRGAEAFF

size: -
D: -
J: TRBJ1-5
V: TRBV4-2
DNA: TGTGCCAGCAGCCCCCGCTGGGGGGGCAATCAGCCCCAGCATTTT
CDR3: CASSPRWGGNQPQHF

size: -
D: TRBD1
J: TRBJ2-7
V: TRBV12-3/TRBV12-4
DNA: TGTGCCAGCAATTCCGGGACAGGGGGTTTCGAGCAGTACTTC
CDR3: CASNSGTGGFEQYF

size: -
D: -
J: TRBJ2-1
V: TRBV18
DNA: TGTGCCAGCTCACCCCTAGGAAATGAGCAGTTCTTC
CDR3: CASSPLGNEQFF

size: -
D: TRBD1
J: TRBJ1-4
V: TRBV28
DNA: TGTGCCAGCAGTTTGCCGACAGGGGAGACGGAAAAACTGTTTTTT
CDR3: CASSLPTGETEKLFF

size: -
D: -
J: TRBJ1-6
V: TRBV5-1
DNA: TGCGCCAGCAGCTTTAACGGGGCACCTCAGGCCCTCCACTTT
CDR3: CASSFNGAPQALHF

size: -
D: -
J: TRBJ2-1
V: TRBV2
DNA: TGTGCCAGCAGACGGGACTCCGGTCCCTACAATGAGCAGTTCTTC
CDR3: CASRRDSGPYNEQFF

size: -
D: TRBD1
J: TRBJ1-2
V: TRBV4-3
DNA: TGCGCCAGCAGCCAAGCCCCGACAGGGGGTAGCTATGGCTACACCTTC
CDR3: CASSQAPTGGSYGYTF

size: -
D: -
J: TRBJ1-1
V: TRBV6-5
DNA: TGTGCCAGCAGTTACGGCGAGTCTGAAGCTTTCTTT
CDR3: CASSYGESEAFF

size: -
D: -
J: TRBJ1-5
V: TRBV15
DNA: TGTGCCACCAGCAGATCCCAAGGACGGGACAATCAGCCCCAGCATTTT
CDR3: CATSRSQGRDNQPQHF

size: -
D: -
J: TRBJ1-1
V: TRBV7-9
DNA: TGTGCCAGCAGCTTGGACAGCATGAACACTGAAGCTTTCTTT
CDR3: CASSLDSMNTEAFF

size: -
D: TRBD2
J: TRBJ2-1
V: TRBV2
DNA: TGTGCCAGCAAGTGGGCGGGAGCCTACAATGAGCAGTTCTTC
CDR3: CASKWAGAYNEQFF

size: few
D: -
J: TRBJ1-2
V: TRBV28
DNA: TGTGCCAGCAGTCCCCCCCCTCCCAACGGCTACACCTTC
CDR3: CASSPPPPNGYTF

size: -
D: -
J: TRBJ1-2
V: TRBV28
DNA: TGTGCCAGCAGTTTAGAGGGTTGGGGCGGCGTTGGGTATGGCTACACCTTC
CDR3: CASSLEGWGGVGYGYTF

size: -
D: -
J: TRBJ2-7
V: TRBV21-1
DNA: TGTGCCAGCAGCTTGCGGGACAGGGGGTCCTACGAGCAGTACTTC
CDR3: CASSLRDRGSYEQYF

size: few
D: -
J: TRBJ2-5
V: TRBV29-1
DNA: TGCAGCGTTCCGGGGGGTAAGGGGGAGTACCAAGAGACCCAGTACTTC
CDR3: CSVPGGKGEYQETQYF